This T cell receptor beta chain was captured in a study of blood T cell repertoires in COVID-19. Background on the study: Donors in the United States, Italy and Spain gave samples during acute or convalescent COVID-19. Sample material is recorded as cDNA or gDNA derived from T cells, B-cell-depleted T cells, or PBMCs.

Between the trimmed V and J ends, which lost 5 bases and 8 bases, there was a span of 15 bases. The CDR3 sequence is 14 residues long. CDR1 and CDR2 from the germline V gene are LGHNA and YSLEER. Authors' methods: For nucleated cells, counts were estimated from reference gene primer amplification. Clones were sequenced by immunoSEQ multiplex PCR, and TCRdb holds only the in-frame ones, with some missing. V and J calls and clone size are given by that table; D and trimming were obtained from the DNA. This table holds about 250,000 clones, 87% found once. The sample comprised peripheral blood. The rearrangement uses TRBV4-3 and TRBJ1-4; D remains ambiguous. The receptor was derived from a man between 18 and 29 years old with active or convalescent COVID-19. The CDR3 coding sequence is TGCGCCAGCAGCTCCCGAACTAACGGGGAAAAACTGTTTTTT. Its translation: CASSSRTNGEKLFF.